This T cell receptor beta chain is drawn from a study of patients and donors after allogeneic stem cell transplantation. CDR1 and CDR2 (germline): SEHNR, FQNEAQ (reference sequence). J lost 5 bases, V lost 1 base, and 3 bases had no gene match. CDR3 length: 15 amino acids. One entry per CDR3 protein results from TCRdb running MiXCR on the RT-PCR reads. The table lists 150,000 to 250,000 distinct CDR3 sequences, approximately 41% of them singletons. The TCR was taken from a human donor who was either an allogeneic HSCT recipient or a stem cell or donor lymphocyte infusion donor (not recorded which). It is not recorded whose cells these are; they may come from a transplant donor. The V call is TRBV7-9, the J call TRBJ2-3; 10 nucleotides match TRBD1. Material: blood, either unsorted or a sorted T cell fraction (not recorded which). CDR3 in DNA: TGTGCCAGCAGCTTAGGACAGGGGGCCTTAGATACGCAGTATTTT. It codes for CASSLGQGALDTQYF.